This TCR beta chain was documented in a study of blood T cell repertoires in COVID-19. Study-level background: Samples taken during acute and convalescent COVID-19 were collected in the United States, Italy and Spain. PBMCs, B-cell-depleted T cells, or T cells provided the cDNA or gDNA that made up the material.

Per the authors' pipeline: Amplification from reference gene primers served as the basis for estimated nucleated cell counts. The data were produced by immunoSEQ multiplex PCR, yet TCRdb's version contains in-frame clones alone and is incomplete. V, J and clone size reflect that table, while D and trimming were determined from the DNA. The profile shows approximately 170,000 clones, 86% of them singletons. The CDR3 has 12 amino acids. The V gene lost 0 bases and the J gene lost 10 bases, with 7 bases spanning the gap. This chain links TRBV23-1 with TRBJ1-5; weak D call: TRBD1 (5 bases). TRBV23-1 counts as an open reading frame of uncertain function. The TCR was taken from a man between 65 and 85 years old with acute or convalescent COVID-19. Sequenced sample: peripheral blood. CDR3 in DNA: TGCGCCAGCAGTCAATCTCAGGGTCCCCAGCATTTT. It codes for CASSQSQGPQHF.